The rows below give T cell receptor beta chains drawn from one sample of a study of blood T cells in healthy people across ages. One entry per CDR3 protein results from TCRdb running MiXCR on the 5' RACE reads. Altogether approximately 490,000 distinct CDR3 sequences are present, less than 25% being singletons, with the ten largest covering around 10%. A further study also used this sample, focusing on T cells of mothers and their children.

The sequenced material came from blood. The source of these receptors is a boy between 10 and 17 years old in good health. Both conserved end residues are part of each CDR3. D genes are given only for firm matches. Size is omitted from some rows. Given values are once, few, many or a class for expanded clones.

J gene: TRBJ1-4; clone size: few; D gene: TRBD1; V gene: TRBV14; CDR3 DNA: TGTGCCAGCAGCCGCGGGACAGGTCGCGAAAAACTGTTTTTT; CDR3 protein: CASSRGTGREKLFF
J gene: TRBJ1-2; clone size: few; D gene: -; V gene: TRBV4-1; CDR3 DNA: TGCGCCAGCAGCCAAGTGAAAGTAGGAGGGGAGACGGTGCATGGCTACACCTTC; CDR3 protein: CASSQVKVGGETVHGYTF
J gene: TRBJ1-1; clone size: -; D gene: -; V gene: TRBV6-5; CDR3 DNA: TGTGCCAGCACCAGGGGAAACACTGAAGCTTTCTTT; CDR3 protein: CASTRGNTEAFF
J gene: TRBJ2-5; clone size: -; D gene: -; V gene: TRBV6-5; CDR3 DNA: TGTGCCAGCAGTGAGCGTAGAGGCATGAGGCAGTACTTC; CDR3 protein: CASSERRGMRQYF
J gene: TRBJ2-5; clone size: few; D gene: -; V gene: TRBV2; CDR3 DNA: TGTGCCAGCAGTGAAGTAGGGCGGCAACAAGAGACCCAGTACTTC; CDR3 protein: CASSEVGRQQETQYF
J gene: TRBJ2-5; clone size: once; D gene: TRBD1; V gene: TRBV5-1; CDR3 DNA: TGCGCCAGCAGCCGGGGACAGAGCCAAGAGACCCAGTACTTC; CDR3 protein: CASSRGQSQETQYF
J gene: TRBJ2-7; clone size: -; D gene: TRBD1; V gene: TRBV4-3; CDR3 DNA: TGCGCCAGCATCCTTGGACAGGATGAACCCTACGAGCAGTACTTC; CDR3 protein: CASILGQDEPYEQYF
J gene: TRBJ2-7; clone size: -; D gene: TRBD1; V gene: TRBV20-1; CDR3 DNA: TGCAGTGCTCGTACAGGGGGCAGGCACGAGCAGTACTTC; CDR3 protein: CSARTGGRHEQYF
J gene: TRBJ1-1; clone size: -; D gene: TRBD1; V gene: TRBV29-1; CDR3 DNA: TGCAGCGTTGTGGGGACAGGTGCTTTCTGGAACACTGAAGCTTTCTTT; CDR3 protein: CSVVGTGAFWNTEAFF
J gene: TRBJ2-7; clone size: few; D gene: -; V gene: TRBV7-2; CDR3 DNA: TGTGCCAGCAGCTTAGATGGTGGGAGGGGGGCCTACGAGCAGTACTTC; CDR3 protein: CASSLDGGRGAYEQYF
J gene: TRBJ2-1; clone size: -; D gene: TRBD1; V gene: TRBV6-2/TRBV6-3; CDR3 DNA: TGTGCCAGCAGACGACACAGGGGTCCCTACAATGAGCAGTTCTTC; CDR3 protein: CASRRHRGPYNEQFF
J gene: TRBJ1-4; clone size: -; D gene: -; V gene: TRBV18; CDR3 DNA: TGTGCCAGCTCACCGGCCAGGCCTGCAACTAATGAAAAACTGTTTTTT; CDR3 protein: CASSPARPATNEKLFF
J gene: TRBJ1-1; clone size: few; D gene: -; V gene: TRBV7-9; CDR3 DNA: TGTGCCAGCAGCACCCATTCGGGGGGAGGGGACACTGAAGCTTTCTTT; CDR3 protein: CASSTHSGGGDTEAFF
J gene: TRBJ2-2; clone size: few; D gene: -; V gene: TRBV28; CDR3 DNA: TGTGCCAGCAGTTCCCTGACAGGAGCGACGAACACCGGGGAGCTGTTTTTT; CDR3 protein: CASSSLTGATNTGELFF
J gene: TRBJ1-2; clone size: -; D gene: -; V gene: TRBV3-1; CDR3 DNA: TGTGCCAGCAGCCAAGTCGCAGAAGGACAGTTCAACTATGGCTACACCTTC; CDR3 protein: CASSQVAEGQFNYGYTF
J gene: TRBJ2-2; clone size: -; D gene: TRBD2; V gene: TRBV7-2; CDR3 DNA: TGTGCCAGCAGTCTGAGCGGGGACCACACCGGGGAGCTGTTTTTT; CDR3 protein: CASSLSGDHTGELFF
J gene: TRBJ2-5; clone size: few; D gene: -; V gene: TRBV5-1; CDR3 DNA: TGCGCCAGCAGCATACTAGTGGGACAAGAGACCCAGTACTTC; CDR3 protein: CASSILVGQETQYF
J gene: TRBJ2-7; clone size: once; D gene: -; V gene: TRBV6-5; CDR3 DNA: TGTGCCAGCAGCCGACGAACCGGGACGGGCTACGAGCAGTACTTC; CDR3 protein: CASSRRTGTGYEQYF
J gene: TRBJ2-1; clone size: few; D gene: TRBD2; V gene: TRBV19; CDR3 DNA: TGTGCCAGTAGTAGCGGGACTAGCGGGATCCTCGTCTCCTACAATGAGCAGTTCTTC; CDR3 protein: CASSSGTSGILVSYNEQFF
J gene: TRBJ2-7; clone size: once; D gene: -; V gene: TRBV28; CDR3 DNA: TGTGCCAGCAGCACCGACCTACCCTGGGAGCAGTACTTC; CDR3 protein: CASSTDLPWEQYF
J gene: TRBJ1-1; clone size: -; D gene: -; V gene: TRBV20-1; CDR3 DNA: TGCACCCTGTCCTCTACAAACACTGAAGCTTTCTTT; CDR3 protein: CTLSSTNTEAFF
J gene: TRBJ1-4; clone size: few; D gene: -; V gene: TRBV5-5; CDR3 DNA: TGTGCCAGCAGCTTGACGGCAGCTGCAACTAATGAAAAACTGTTTTTT; CDR3 protein: CASSLTAAATNEKLFF
J gene: TRBJ2-5; clone size: many; D gene: -; V gene: TRBV20-1; CDR3 DNA: TGCAGTGCTAGCCAGTCCGGGGAGACCCAGTACTTC; CDR3 protein: CSASQSGETQYF
J gene: TRBJ2-5; clone size: few; D gene: -; V gene: TRBV7-2; CDR3 DNA: TGTGCCAGCAGCTTAGGTGGGGGGCGCAGAGAGACCCAGTACTTC; CDR3 protein: CASSLGGGRRETQYF
J gene: TRBJ2-7; clone size: -; D gene: -; V gene: TRBV4-1; CDR3 DNA: TGCGCCAGCAGCCCCGGAAGGGGGATCGGTTCCTACGAGCAGTACTTC; CDR3 protein: CASSPGRGIGSYEQYF
J gene: TRBJ2-7; clone size: -; D gene: TRBD2; V gene: TRBV28; CDR3 DNA: TGTGCCAGCATAGATATAGCGGGAGGGAGGTACGAGCAGTACTTC; CDR3 protein: CASIDIAGGRYEQYF
J gene: TRBJ2-5; clone size: -; D gene: -; V gene: TRBV9; CDR3 DNA: TGTGCCAACAGCGTAGGGGCAGGGGTAGAGACCCAGTACTTC; CDR3 protein: CANSVGAGVETQYF
J gene: TRBJ1-3; clone size: few; D gene: -; V gene: TRBV28; CDR3 DNA: TGTGCCAGCAAAACTCAATACTCTGGAAACACCATATATTTT; CDR3 protein: CASKTQYSGNTIYF